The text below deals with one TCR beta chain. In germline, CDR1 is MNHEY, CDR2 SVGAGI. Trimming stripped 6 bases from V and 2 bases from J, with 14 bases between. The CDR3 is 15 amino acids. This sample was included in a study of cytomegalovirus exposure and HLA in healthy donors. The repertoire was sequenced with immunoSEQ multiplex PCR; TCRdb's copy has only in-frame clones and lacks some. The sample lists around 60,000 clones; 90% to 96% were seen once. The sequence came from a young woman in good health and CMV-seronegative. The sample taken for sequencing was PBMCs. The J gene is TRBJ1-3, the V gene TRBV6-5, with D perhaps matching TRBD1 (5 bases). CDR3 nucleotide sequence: TGTGCCAGCAGCCCCAGGGTTAGAACTGGAAACACCATATATTTT. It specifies CASSPRVRTGNTIYF.